The present TCR beta chain was sequenced within a study of T cells in Graves' hyperthyroidism and ophthalmopathy. It was 8 to 10 ml of fresh peripheral blood that supplied the PBMCs. Germline trimming cut 7 bases from V and 11 bases from J; bases unmatched to any gene: 11. The CDR3 is made up of 13 amino acids. This clonotype was observed a handful of times. The CDR3 regions of TCR beta were amplified from RNA transcripts. During a first-round RT-PCR of the TCR CDR3, the HTBI primer set was used. One entry per CDR3 protein results from TCRdb running MiXCR on the multiplex PCR reads. The sample comprises roughly 300,000 distinct CDR3 sequences, 18% of which are singletons, and 49% rests with the top ten.

The V and J genes are TRBV12-3 or TRBV12-4 and TRBJ2-1, with 7 bases matching TRBD1. Sample: blood. This clonotype was sampled from a woman aged 45 to 65 with Graves' hyperthyroidism. DNA of the CDR3: TGTGCCAGCACCAAAGGTGGGGGACAGAAGCAGTTCTTC. Translated, it gives CASTKGGGQKQFF.